This T cell receptor (beta chain) was obtained from a study of blood T cell repertoires in COVID-19. About the research overall: The study drew acute and convalescent COVID-19 samples from the United States, Italy and Spain. T cells, B-cell-depleted T cells, or PBMCs supplied cDNA or gDNA.

Authors' analysis steps: Estimated nucleated cell counts came from reference gene primer amplification. Some clones are missing from TCRdb's copy, which holds only in-frame ones; the method was immunoSEQ multiplex PCR. That table furnishes V, J and clone size, whereas the DNA furnished D and trimming. The profile shows 70,000 to 100,000 clones, roughly 80% of them singletons. This clonotype was sampled from a woman aged 80 or over with acute or convalescent COVID-19. Input material: peripheral blood.

The CDR3 DNA sequence: TGTGCCAGCTCACCAAATAGCGGGGGCCAAGAGACCCAGTACTTC. Translated, it gives CASSPNSGGQETQYF. J is TRBJ2-5 and V is TRBV18; 9 bases agree with TRBD2. V lost 2 bases, J lost 1 base, and 2 bases stayed unmatched. Germline CDR1 is KGHSH and CDR2 is LQKENI. The CDR3 consists of 15 residues.